This T cell receptor beta chain originates from a study of blood T cells in healthy people across ages. Next came a second PCR, run for about 6 to 12 cycles, which used a sample-barcoded 5' primer along with a J-beta primer mix. MiXCR was run by TCRdb on the 5' RACE reads, yielding one entry per CDR3 protein. The sample consists of about 1,600,000 distinct CDR3 sequences, 35% to 45% of them appearing once. Researchers report isolating at least 6.5 million PBMCs per sample. At least 6 micrograms of total RNA were extracted per sample. Regarding the study as a whole: Older age went with lower TCR beta diversity per million T cells, in a roughly linear way. In these data, TCR beta diversity tracked strongly with naive T cell percentage.

This clonotype showed up just once. The antigen is unknown. The CDR3 runs to 13 residues. Germline-derived CDR1 and CDR2 are MNHEY and SVGEGT. Trimming cost V 7 bases and J 10 bases, with 17 bases left between them. This clonotype was obtained from a woman between 18 and 30 years old in good health. The chain joins TRBV6-2 or TRBV6-3 to TRBJ2-1, with no clear D. The sequenced material came from blood. The chain's CDR3 is CASMHRTRDEQFF. The DNA of the CDR3 is TGTGCCAGCATGCACCGGACGAGAGACGAGCAGTTCTTC.